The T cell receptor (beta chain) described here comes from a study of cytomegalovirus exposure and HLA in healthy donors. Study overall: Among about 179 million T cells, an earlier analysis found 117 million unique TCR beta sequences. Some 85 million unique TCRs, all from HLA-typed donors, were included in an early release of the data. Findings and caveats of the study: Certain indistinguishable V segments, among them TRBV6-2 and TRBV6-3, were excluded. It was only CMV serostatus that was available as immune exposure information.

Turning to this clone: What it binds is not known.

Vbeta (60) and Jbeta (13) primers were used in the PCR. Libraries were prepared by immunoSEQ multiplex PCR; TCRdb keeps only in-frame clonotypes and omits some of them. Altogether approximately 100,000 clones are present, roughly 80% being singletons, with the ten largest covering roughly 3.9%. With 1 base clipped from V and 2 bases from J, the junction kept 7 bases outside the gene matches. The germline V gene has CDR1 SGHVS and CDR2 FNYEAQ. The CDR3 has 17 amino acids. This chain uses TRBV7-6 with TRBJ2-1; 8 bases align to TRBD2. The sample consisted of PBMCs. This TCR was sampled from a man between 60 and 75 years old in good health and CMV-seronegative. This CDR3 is CASSLDPPGLAYNEQFF. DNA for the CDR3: TGTGCCAGCAGCTTAGATCCCCCGGGACTAGCCTACAATGAGCAGTTCTTC.